These T cell receptor beta chains were read from a single sample in a study of T cells in Graves' hyperthyroidism and ophthalmopathy. Via MiXCR, TCRdb re-called the multiplex PCR reads, giving one row per CDR3 protein. The table lists some 600,000 distinct CDR3 sequences, roughly 14% of them singletons. Sequencing input: blood. These receptors all come from a woman younger than 45 with Graves' hyperthyroidism that later progressed to Graves' ophthalmopathy. The CDR3 runs from the conserved cysteine through the conserved F or W. Each record gives: CDR3 protein, CDR3 DNA, CDR3 length, V gene, clone size, J gene, D gene. D genes are given only for firm matches. Clone sizes are given selectively: once, few, many, or a class where the clone is expanded.

cdr3_aa: CASSSQDLSEQFF; cdr3_nt: TGTGCCAGCAGCTCACAGGACCTCAGTGAGCAGTTCTTC; cdr3_length: 13; v_call: TRBV11-3; clone_size: many; j_call: TRBJ2-1; d_call: .
cdr3_aa: CASSLPGQGDEQYF; cdr3_nt: TGTGCCAGCAGCTTACCGGGACAGGGCGACGAGCAGTACTTC; cdr3_length: 14; v_call: TRBV11-2; clone_size: .; j_call: TRBJ2-7; d_call: TRBD1
cdr3_aa: CASSGTRGRRYNEQFF; cdr3_nt: TGTGCCAGCAGTGGAACTAGGGGGAGAAGGTACAATGAGCAGTTCTTC; cdr3_length: 16; v_call: TRBV6-1; clone_size: .; j_call: TRBJ2-1; d_call: .
cdr3_aa: CASSFTSVGEQYF; cdr3_nt: TGTGCCAGCAGCTTCACTAGTGTTGGCGAGCAGTACTTC; cdr3_length: 13; v_call: TRBV11-2; clone_size: many; j_call: TRBJ2-7; d_call: .
cdr3_aa: CSARAGGVSNEQFF; cdr3_nt: TGCAGTGCTAGAGCGGGAGGAGTAAGCAATGAGCAGTTCTTC; cdr3_length: 14; v_call: TRBV20-1; clone_size: many; j_call: TRBJ2-1; d_call: TRBD2
cdr3_aa: CASSFRGEEQYF; cdr3_nt: TGTGCCAGCAGTTTTAGGGGTGAAGAGCAGTACTTC; cdr3_length: 12; v_call: TRBV27; clone_size: many; j_call: TRBJ2-7; d_call: .
cdr3_aa: CASGLIYRDSLSYEQYF; cdr3_nt: TGTGCTAGTGGTTTGATCTACCGGGACAGTTTATCCTACGAGCAGTACTTC; cdr3_length: 17; v_call: TRBV12-5; clone_size: many; j_call: TRBJ2-7; d_call: TRBD1
cdr3_aa: CASRPVAGRTDTQYF; cdr3_nt: TGTGCCAGCAGGCCCGTAGCGGGGAGGACAGATACGCAGTATTTT; cdr3_length: 15; v_call: TRBV28; clone_size: .; j_call: TRBJ2-3; d_call: TRBD2
cdr3_aa: CASSLPGRNEQFF; cdr3_nt: TGTGCCAGCAGTTTGCCAGGGAGGAATGAGCAGTTCTTC; cdr3_length: 13; v_call: TRBV28; clone_size: many; j_call: TRBJ2-1; d_call: .
cdr3_aa: CASSQGSWGSSGNTIYF; cdr3_nt: TGTGCCAGCAGCCAGGGATCTTGGGGCTCCTCTGGAAACACCATATATTTT; cdr3_length: 17; v_call: TRBV11-2; clone_size: many; j_call: TRBJ1-3; d_call: .
cdr3_aa: CASSSNPWGYNEQFF; cdr3_nt: TGTGCCAGCAGCTCCAATCCCTGGGGGTACAATGAGCAGTTCTTC; cdr3_length: 15; v_call: TRBV7-9; clone_size: .; j_call: TRBJ2-1; d_call: .
cdr3_aa: CASSLEVFWQFNTEAFF; cdr3_nt: TGTGCCAGCAGTTTAGAGGTGTTTTGGCAGTTCAACACTGAAGCTTTCTTT; cdr3_length: 17; v_call: TRBV12-3/TRBV12-4; clone_size: many; j_call: TRBJ1-1; d_call: .
cdr3_aa: CAWTDSSNQPQHF; cdr3_nt: TGTGCCTGGACCGACAGTAGCAATCAGCCCCAGCATTTT; cdr3_length: 13; v_call: TRBV30; clone_size: few; j_call: TRBJ1-5; d_call: .
cdr3_aa: CSAEDRITDTQYF; cdr3_nt: TGCAGTGCTGAGGACAGAATCACAGATACGCAGTATTTT; cdr3_length: 13; v_call: TRBV20-1; clone_size: many; j_call: TRBJ2-3; d_call: .
cdr3_aa: CASSLARDYPGNTIYF; cdr3_nt: TGTGCCAGCAGCTTGGCCCGGGACTACCCCGGAAACACCATATATTTT; cdr3_length: 16; v_call: TRBV5-6; clone_size: many; j_call: TRBJ1-3; d_call: .
cdr3_aa: CASSPPGTGMDEQFF; cdr3_nt: TGTGCCAGCTCACCCCCGGGGACTGGTATGGATGAGCAGTTCTTC; cdr3_length: 15; v_call: TRBV18; clone_size: .; j_call: TRBJ2-1; d_call: .
cdr3_aa: CASARGGNQPQHF; cdr3_nt: TGTGCCAGCGCCAGGGGGGGCAATCAGCCCCAGCATTTT; cdr3_length: 13; v_call: TRBV12-3/TRBV12-4; clone_size: many; j_call: TRBJ1-5; d_call: TRBD1
cdr3_aa: CASSTGTGQETQYF; cdr3_nt: TGTGCCAGTAGTACCGGGACAGGCCAAGAGACCCAGTACTTC; cdr3_length: 14; v_call: TRBV19; clone_size: .; j_call: TRBJ2-5; d_call: TRBD1
cdr3_aa: CAIKTVAGAETQYF; cdr3_nt: TGTGCCATCAAAACCGTAGCGGGAGCAGAGACCCAGTACTTC; cdr3_length: 14; v_call: TRBV10-3; clone_size: many; j_call: TRBJ2-5; d_call: TRBD2
cdr3_aa: CASSVGGSGFANEQFF; cdr3_nt: TGTGCCAGCAGCGTAGGAGGCAGTGGGTTTGCCAATGAGCAGTTCTTC; cdr3_length: 16; v_call: TRBV9; clone_size: .; j_call: TRBJ2-1; d_call: .
cdr3_aa: CASSEWVESYNEQFF; cdr3_nt: TGTGCCAGCAGTGAATGGGTAGAATCCTACAATGAGCAGTTCTTC; cdr3_length: 15; v_call: TRBV2; clone_size: many; j_call: TRBJ2-1; d_call: .
cdr3_aa: CASSEAGRSGYEQYF; cdr3_nt: TGTGCCAGCAGTGAAGCCGGCAGGTCGGGATACGAGCAGTACTTC; cdr3_length: 15; v_call: TRBV6-1; clone_size: few; j_call: TRBJ2-7; d_call: .
cdr3_aa: CASSFPGVAQHF; cdr3_nt: TGTGCCAGCAGTTTTCCGGGAGTGGCCCAGCATTTT; cdr3_length: 12; v_call: TRBV12-3/TRBV12-4; clone_size: .; j_call: TRBJ1-5; d_call: .
cdr3_aa: CASNQEGPGTGVIKLFF; cdr3_nt: TGTGCCAGCAACCAAGAGGGCCCGGGGACAGGCGTCATAAAACTGTTTTTT; cdr3_length: 17; v_call: TRBV6-2/TRBV6-3; clone_size: .; j_call: TRBJ1-4; d_call: TRBD1
cdr3_aa: CASSLIGGAGTGELFF; cdr3_nt: TGTGCCAGCAGCTTAATCGGAGGGGCAGGCACCGGGGAGCTGTTTTTT; cdr3_length: 16; v_call: TRBV11-3; clone_size: many; j_call: TRBJ2-2; d_call: .